A selection of T cell receptor beta chains follows, all from one sample in a study of Ad26.COV2.S vaccination and SARS-CoV-2 variants. Libraries were prepared by immunoSEQ multiplex PCR; TCRdb keeps only in-frame clonotypes and omits some of them. The sample includes 440,000 or so clones, about 90% of them seen just once. Specimen: peripheral blood, collected in a trial of Ad26.COV2.S vaccine versus placebo. All receptors come from a person between 18 and 60 years old who received the Ad26.COV2.S COVID-19 vaccine or a placebo. CDR3s leave out the opening cysteine and the closing phenylalanine or tryptophan. The order of the fields is J gene, V gene, clone size, CDR3 protein. Size is stated for part of the rows, as once, few or many counts, or as a class when the clone is expanded.

>TRBJ2-7|TRBV6-2/TRBV6-3|.
ASSPRGIYYEQY
>TRBJ2-3|TRBV7-8|.
ASSLVDRGIADTQY
>TRBJ2-7|TRBV12-3/TRBV12-4|.
ASSMGTYEQY
>TRBJ1-2|TRBV30|.
AWSRDITYGYT
>TRBJ2-5|TRBV3-1/TRBV3-2|.
ASSPPSGTSVLQETQY
>TRBJ1-2|TRBV7-9|.
ASSLNLDRVNNYGYT
>TRBJ2-1|TRBV7-2|.
ASSPRLGERGALYNEQF
>TRBJ2-2|TRBV12-5|.
ASGRLGPTGELF
>TRBJ1-6|TRBV18|.
ASSDPGVSPLH
>TRBJ1-5|TRBV7-6|once
ASSLGGLGNQPQH
>TRBJ1-2|TRBV14|.
ASSRQGVANYGYT
>TRBJ2-1|TRBV9|.
ASSASGSSYNEQF
>TRBJ1-5|TRBV5-8|once
ASSSNRGIKDQPQH
>TRBJ1-1|TRBV15|.
ATSTGPPGYTEAF
>TRBJ2-5|TRBV7-6|.
ASSIVVAGGGETQY
>TRBJ1-2|TRBV29-1|.
SVDLGRLNYGYT
>TRBJ1-3|TRBV7-2|.
ASSLDRGSGNTIY
>TRBJ1-2|TRBV6-5|.
ASSYSSPVNYGYT
>TRBJ1-2|TRBV12-5|.
ASGIRGRDGYT
>TRBJ1-1|TRBV3-1/TRBV3-2|.
ASSQGVVHTEAF
>TRBJ1-4|TRBV3-1/TRBV3-2|.
ASSQGDRVFNEKLF
>TRBJ2-7|TRBV3-1/TRBV3-2|.
ASSRQGPSYEQY
>TRBJ2-5|TRBV4-1|.
ASTLGQGEETQY
>TRBJ2-3|TRBV7-2|.
ASSLARADTQY
>TRBJ1-5|TRBV6-1|.
ASSVRAGYSNQPQH
>TRBJ2-1|TRBV9|.
ASSVGVSAEAPAHNEQF
>TRBJ1-3|TRBV10-2|.
ASSESASGNTIY
>TRBJ2-6|TRBV7-2|.
ASSPEGLGANVLT
>TRBJ1-1|TRBV28|.
ASSPGQGFLDTEAF
>TRBJ2-2|TRBV7-9|.
ASRRLAEGNTGELF
>TRBJ1-2|TRBV7-9|.
ASSLEGAGGYT
>TRBJ1-4|TRBV20-1|.
SAIKTEKLF
>TRBJ2-3|TRBV7-2|.
ASSLEGLAGGRTDTQY
>TRBJ2-7|TRBV29-1|.
SVEETGSSYEQY
>TRBJ2-2|TRBV7-2|.
ASSLGGYTGELF
>TRBJ2-7|TRBV9|.
ASSPTRTGPNEQY
>TRBJ2-1|TRBV7-2|.
ASSTGQGAYNEQF
>TRBJ1-3|TRBV9|.
ASSARDPREKLGNTIY
>TRBJ1-3|TRBV11-2|.
ASSLVGRSGSGNTIY
>TRBJ2-1|TRBV18|.
ASSPNQASYNEQF
>TRBJ2-5|TRBV5-6|.
ASSLGARETQY
>TRBJ1-2|TRBV30|.
AWSSDGYGYT
>TRBJ2-1|TRBV7-9|.
ATDARSSYNEQF
>TRBJ2-7|TRBV27|.
ASSLSQGNPYEQY
>TRBJ1-1|TRBV9|.
ASSVVHRGPGQSSGTEAF
>TRBJ2-1|TRBV12-3/TRBV12-4|few
ASRIGYNEQF
>TRBJ2-3|TRBV27|.
ASSLYPVGQLADTQY
>TRBJ1-5|TRBV7-9|.
ASSLVGVNQPQH
>TRBJ2-7|TRBV6-2/TRBV6-3|.
ASSYRSGPQGQY
>TRBJ1-1|TRBV21-1|.
ASSKVGPEAF
>TRBJ2-3|TRBV5-4|.
ASSPQGLRGHLTQY
>TRBJ1-1|TRBV6-5|.
ASSYEGGVNTEAF
>TRBJ1-4|TRBV7-2|.
ASSLRTSSTNEKLF
>TRBJ1-1|TRBV2|.
ASIRGPYNTEAF
>TRBJ1-1|TRBV25-1|.
ASSEPNRAGGTEAF
>TRBJ1-1|TRBV15|.
ATSRAGRSEAF
>TRBJ1-1|TRBV12-3/TRBV12-4|.
AGRQEGNTEAF
>TRBJ1-1|TRBV6-5|.
ASSYGLGLEPF
>TRBJ2-2|TRBV7-2|.
ASSPSGLARGTGELF
>TRBJ2-7|TRBV23-1|.
ASSFYEQY